Sequencing of this T cell receptor beta chain was carried out in a study of OX40 agonist ivuxolimab in advanced cancers. Notes on the study in general: Average numbers of expanded clones were greater in CD8+ T cells than in CD4+.

Germline CDR1 and CDR2: SGHNT and YENEEA. V trimming: 5 bases; J trimming: 5 bases; junction bases outside the gene matches: 13. This CDR3 is built from 16 residues. Clones were sequenced by immunoSEQ multiplex PCR, and TCRdb holds only the in-frame ones, with some missing. The sample holds around 84,000 clones, about 92% seen once. Turning to this clone: As yet, its antigen is unknown.

V gene TRBV11-3 combines with J gene TRBJ2-7; 9 nucleotides match TRBD1. Specimen: CD4+ or CD8+ T cells sorted from blood, collected in a trial of the OX40 agonist ivuxolimab. The TCR comes from an adult with an advanced solid tumor such as melanoma, head and neck, liver or kidney cancer. CDR3 residues: CASSLNPPGTGNEQYF. For the CDR3, the DNA is TGTGCCAGCAGCCTAAACCCACCCGGGACAGGGAACGAGCAGTACTTC.